These 25 T cell receptor beta chains came from one sample sequenced in a study of T cells after posttransplantation cyclophosphamide. TCRdb's table, derived via immunoSEQ multiplex PCR, lists solely in-frame clones and lacks some. The table records over 20,000 clones, about 98% of them present only once. Source material: naive CD8+ T cells sorted from PBMCs. All receptors derive from a man aged 35-49 years in good health, CMV-negative, and a related stem cell transplant donor.

The chain recombines TRBV27 with TRBJ2-2, with 12 bases aligning to TRBD2. J gave up 2 bases and V 9 bases, and 19 bases lay outside the gene matches. The CDR3 contains 20 residues. CDR1 is MNHEY, CDR2 SMNVEV, per germline (reference sequence). CDR3 nucleotide sequence: TGTGCCAGATCTCAAGACCATAGAGGACTAGCGGGATCTAACACCGGGGAGCTGTTTTTT. Its protein is CARSQDHRGLAGSNTGELFF.

The chain couples TRBV5-1 to TRBJ2-2; D is ambiguous. Trimming removed 1 base at V and 8 bases at J, with 9 bases between. The CDR3 loop spans 13 amino acids. Germline CDR1 is SGHRS and CDR2 is YFSETQ. In DNA, the CDR3 is TGCGCCAGCAGCTTGCCGCGGTCTGGGGAGCTGTTTTTT. Translated, it gives CASSLPRSGELFF. Supplemented by reference TRBV5-1 and TRBJ2-2, the full variable domain reads KAGVTQTPRYLIKTRGQQVTLSCSPISGHRSVSWYQQTPGQGLQFLFEYFSETQRNKGNFPGRFSGRQFSNSRSEMNVSTLELGDSALYLCASSLPRSGELFFGEGSRLTVL.

The gene calls are TRBV28 and TRBJ1-2, with TRBD1 matching over 7 bases. CDR3 size: 14 residues. Germline V lookup: CDR1 MDHEN, CDR2 SYDVKM. Germline trimming cut 3 bases from V and 0 bases from J; bases unmatched to any gene: 1. The CDR3 sequence is CASSLGTANYGYTF. The CDR3 nucleotides are TGTGCCAGCAGTTTGGGGACAGCTAACTATGGCTACACCTTC.

This sequence joins TRBV19 and TRBJ1-1; no reliable D call. The V end was cut by 11 bases, the J end by 0 bases, with 10 bases between. Germline CDR1 is LNHDA and CDR2 is SQIVND (reference sequence). The CDR3 covers 12 residues. CDR3 nucleotide sequence: TGTGCCGCTCGGACTGTGAACACTGAAGCTTTCTTT. It specifies CAARTVNTEAFF.

This clone has only one observation. V and J are TRBV29-1 and TRBJ2-7; 9 bases align to TRBD1. Trimming took 2 bases from V and 2 from J; bases not matched to a gene: 4. Per germline, CDR1 SQVTM and CDR2 ANQGSEA. The CDR3 totals 14 residues. CDR3 sequence reads: CSVEWTGETYEQYF. Here the CDR3 DNA reads TGCAGCGTTGAATGGACAGGGGAGACCTACGAGCAGTACTTC.

The rearrangement links TRBV7-2 to TRBJ2-3, with 7 bases aligning to TRBD2. The CDR3 spans 14 residues. The V gene end was trimmed by 5 bases and the J gene end by 4 bases; junction bases not matched to a gene: 6. In germline, CDR1 is SGHTA, CDR2 FQGNSA. The CDR3 protein is CASSPRGRADTQYF. The CDR3 DNA reads as TGTGCCAGCAGCCCTCGTGGGAGGGCAGATACGCAGTATTTT. Together with reference TRBV7-2 and TRBJ2-3, the CDR3 gives the full variable domain: GAGVSQSPSNKVTEKGKDVELRCDPISGHTALYWYRQSLGQGLEFLIYFQGNSAPDKSGLPSDRFSAERTGGSVSTLTIQRTQQEDSAVYLCASSPRGRADTQYFGPGTRLTVL.

The chain has TRBV27 and TRBJ2-3; 8 nucleotides line up with TRBD2. V trimming: 3 bases; J trimming: 6 bases; junction bases outside the gene matches: 2. This CDR3 has 13 amino acids. From germline, CDR1 is MNHEY and CDR2 SMNVEV (reference sequence). CDR3 sequence reads: CASSLSGSDTQYF. The CDR3 DNA reads as TGTGCCAGCAGTTTGAGCGGGAGCGATACGCAGTATTTT.

The chain carries TRBV9 and TRBJ2-5; 7 bases match TRBD1. TRBJ2-7 explains the end of the DNA better; the J call may be wrong. Germline CDR1 reads SGDLS; CDR2 reads YYNGEE. The CDR3 is 14 amino acids. Here the CDR3 DNA reads TGTGCCAGCAGCCAGGGACAGCTTTCCTACGAGCAGTACTTC. This encodes CASSQGQLSYEQYF.

The CDR3 loop is CASSLTGQAKYEQYF. The CDR3 nucleotides read TGTGCCAGCAGTCTTACGGGTCAAGCGAAATACGAGCAGTACTTC. This chain connects TRBV6-5 to TRBJ2-7; D not certain. Germline loops: CDR1 MNHEY, CDR2 SVGAGI. V lost 5 bases to trimming and J lost 4 bases, with 18 bases between them. This CDR3 contains 15 residues.

The chain couples TRBV4-1 to TRBJ2-7, with D possibly TRBD1 on 5 matching bases. The germline V gene has CDR1 MGHRA and CDR2 YSYEKL. Trimming stripped 0 bases from V and 3 bases from J, with 12 bases between. The CDR3 covers 15 residues. The CDR3 here is CASSQDGAAIYEQYF. The CDR3 nucleotides read TGCGCCAGCAGCCAAGATGGGGCAGCTATCTACGAGCAGTACTTC.

The chain is built from TRBV2 and TRBJ2-7; TRBD2 matches at 10 bases. V dropped 2 bases and J dropped 3; count of bases not matched to a gene: 7. Germline loops: CDR1 SNHLY, CDR2 FYNNEI. CDR3 size: 16 residues. The CDR3 reads CASSEIFLAGDYEQYF. The CDR3 DNA reads TGTGCCAGCAGTGAAATATTCCTAGCGGGGGACTACGAGCAGTACTTC.

V usage is TRBV25-1 and J usage is TRBJ1-4, with D uncertain. Trimming stripped 1 base from V and 4 bases from J, with 10 bases between. The CDR3 has 15 amino acids. The germline CDR1 and CDR2 sequences are MGHDK and SYGVNS. The CDR3 DNA sequence: TGTGCCAGCAGTGAATCCCAGGCGATTAATGAAAAACTGTTTTTT. It yields the protein CASSESQAINEKLFF.

The table lists this clone with a few counts. This chain uses TRBV21-1 with TRBJ2-1; the DNA was not used to check the table's D call, TRBD1. TRBV21-1 is a pseudogene locus. The CDR3 runs to 12 residues. The CDR3 DNA reads as TGTGCCAGCGGTCAGGCTGGCAATGAGCAGTTCTTC. Translating it yields CASGQAGNEQFF.

This clone was recorded only once. Other DNA variants within this sample encode the same CDR3. The chain joins TRBV13 to TRBJ2-2, with D perhaps matching TRBD2 (6 bases). The germline gives CDR1 PRHDT, CDR2 FYEKMQ (reference sequence). Trimming shortened V by 4 bases and J by 4 bases, and 13 bases separated the two germline ends. The CDR3 is 15 amino acids. DNA for the CDR3: TGTGCCAGCAGCTCGGGAGTAGGTGGCACCGGGGAGCTGTTTTTT. Encoded protein: CASSSGVGGTGELFF.

This clone was seen a single time. Other DNA variants within this sample encode the same CDR3. V is TRBV28 and J is TRBJ2-6, with D uncertain. V lost 8 bases and J lost 4, with 15 bases in between. This CDR3 contains 15 residues. Germline CDR1 reads MDHEN; CDR2 reads SYDVKM. CDR3 sequence: CASRLWSGGANVLTF. The DNA of the CDR3 is TGTGCCAGCCGACTTTGGAGTGGGGGGGCCAACGTCCTGACTTTC.

This clone has just one count. The V call is TRBV7-9, the J call TRBJ2-5; no firm D call. V lost 2 bases and J 4 bases, leaving 14 bases between the germline ends. Germline V gives CDR1 SEHNR, CDR2 FQNEAQ (reference sequence). CDR3 length: 15 residues. The CDR3 nucleotides are TGTGCCAGCAGCTTATCTATCGACTTCTCAGAGACCCAGTACTTC. This sequence encodes CASSLSIDFSETQYF.

The J gene is TRBJ2-1, the V gene TRBV7-9; tentative D call: TRBD2 (5 bases). Per germline, CDR1 SEHNR and CDR2 FQNEAQ (reference sequence). Trimming removed 6 bases from V and 6 bases from J, with 18 bases in between. There are 15 residues in the CDR3. CDR3 sequence: CASRPGMYGLNEQFF. The CDR3 nucleotides read TGTGCCAGCAGACCGGGGATGTATGGCCTCAATGAGCAGTTCTTC.

V is TRBV7-6 and J is TRBJ1-2, with D perhaps matching TRBD1 (6 bases). CDR3 length equals 16 residues. The germline V and J ends were trimmed by 2 bases and 4 bases, with 17 bases remaining between them. Per the germline V gene, CDR1 is SGHVS and CDR2 is FNYEAQ. The CDR3: CASSLTTGGGFYGYTF. CDR3 bases: TGTGCCAGCAGCTTAACGACAGGAGGCGGGTTCTATGGCTACACCTTC.

The J gene is TRBJ1-2, the V gene TRBV21-1; TRBD1 is taken as the D call from the table, unchecked against the DNA. TRBV21-1 is marked as a pseudogene. This CDR3 region has 14 residues. CDR3 amino acids: CASSPPQGHYGYTF. As DNA, the CDR3 is TGTGCCAGCAGCCCCCCACAGGGGCACTATGGCTACACCTTC.

The chain carries TRBV5-1 and TRBJ2-1, with 13 bases identical to TRBD2. The V gene end was trimmed by 2 bases and the J gene end by 6 bases; junction bases not matched to a gene: 5. Germline lookup yields CDR1 SGHRS and CDR2 YFSETQ. The CDR3 length is 16 residues. The CDR3 nucleotides read TGCGCCAGCAGCTTCAGAGGACTAGCGGGAGTCAATGAGCAGTTCTTC. Translation gives CASSFRGLAGVNEQFF.

The rearrangement links TRBV6-6 to TRBJ2-7; D not resolved. The V end lost 4 bases, the J end lost 2 bases, and 15 bases lay between the germline ends. The germline gives CDR1 MNHNY, CDR2 SVGAGI (reference sequence). CDR3 length equals 15 residues. CDR3 DNA: TGTGCCAGCAGTTTCTTTCTCGACAACCCCTACGAGCAGTACTTC. Protein: CASSFFLDNPYEQYF.

The CDR3 loop is CASSSAGLVYEQYF. The CDR3 DNA reads TGTGCCAGCAGTTCAGCGGGGTTAGTCTACGAGCAGTACTTC. The genes are TRBV27 and TRBJ2-7; 7 bases line up with TRBD2. After removal of 4 bases from V and 3 bases from J, the junction contained 6 bases not matched to a gene. The germline gives CDR1 MNHEY, CDR2 SMNVEV (reference sequence). CDR3 length: 14 amino acids.

The chain is built from TRBV19 and TRBJ2-7; D might be TRBD1 (5 bases). CDR3 size: 13 residues. V lost 3 bases, J lost 1 base, and 7 bases lay in between. Germline V lookup: CDR1 LNHDA, CDR2 SQIVND (reference sequence). CDR3 bases: TGTGCCAGTAGTATGCAGGGTTCCTACGAGCAGTACTTC. Encoded protein: CASSMQGSYEQYF.

This clone was picked up one time. The rearrangement links TRBV28 to TRBJ2-7, with TRBD2 identical over 11 bases. The CDR3 totals 15 residues. V dropped 5 bases and J dropped 4; count of bases not matched to a gene: 7. Germline CDR1 is MDHEN and CDR2 is SYDVKM. The CDR3 is CASSLGLAGGYEQYF. CDR3 DNA: TGTGCCAGCAGTCTTGGACTAGCGGGCGGGTACGAGCAGTACTTC.

CDR3 nucleotides: TGTGCCAGCAGCGTAGCTGGCCGGGAGGAAGCTTTCTTT. Translation: CASSVAGREEAFF. This sequence joins TRBV9 and TRBJ1-1; D uncertain. With 0 bases removed from V and 8 bases from J, the gap between germline ends came to 11 bases. The CDR3 is 13 amino acids. The germline CDR1 and CDR2 sequences are SGDLS and YYNGEE.